What follows are 16 T cell receptor beta chains derived from one specimen sequenced in a study of identical twins. TCRdb itself ran the 5' RACE reads through MiXCR, one entry per CDR3 protein. The repertoire has 1.5 million to 2 million distinct CDR3 sequences, about 30% of them found once; the top ten carry more than 0.25%. Input material: cord blood. These receptor sequences come from a newborn girl in good health.

This chain joins TRBV29-1 and TRBJ2-1; D tentatively fits TRBD1 or TRBD2 (6 bases each). The CDR3 has 15 residues. The V end lost 1 base, the J end lost 2 bases, and 12 bases lay between the germline ends. CDR1 and CDR2 from the germline V gene are SQVTM and ANQGSEA. In nucleotides, the CDR3 is TGCAGCGTTGAAGGGGGGGCTACTACCTACAATGAGCAGTTCTTC. Translated: CSVEGGATTYNEQFF.

This clonotype was counted between two and nine times. This sequence joins TRBV3-1 and TRBJ2-1; D gene uncertain. The length of the CDR3 is 13 residues. The germline CDR1 and CDR2 sequences are LGHDT and YNNKEL (reference sequence). V lost 0 bases, J lost 7 bases, and 7 bases lay in between. The CDR3 region has the DNA TGTGCCAGCAGCCAAGATCAGTGGAATGAGCAGTTCTTC. This gives the protein CASSQDQWNEQFF.

This clonotype has a handful of counts. This chain joins TRBV19 and TRBJ2-5; no clear D. Per germline, CDR1 LNHDA and CDR2 SQIVND (reference sequence). CDR3 length: 14 amino acids. With 5 bases removed from V and 11 bases from J, the gap between germline ends came to 21 bases. The CDR3 loop reads CASSSRSRSNEQYF. As DNA, the CDR3 is TGTGCCAGTAGTTCCCGATCTAGATCCAATGAGCAGTACTTC.

The rearrangement links TRBV30 to TRBJ2-1, with 7 bases lining up with TRBD2. J was trimmed by 0 bases and V by 2 bases; bases with no gene match: 1. Germline V gene data show CDR1 as GTSNPN and CDR2 as SVGIG (reference sequence). The CDR3 sequence is 14 residues long. The CDR3 coding sequence is TGTGCCTGGAGTAGGACTAGCTCCTACAATGAGCAGTTCTTC. Residues: CAWSRTSSYNEQFF.

This clonotype has ten or more counts. The chain joins TRBV5-1 to TRBJ2-1; tentatively, D is TRBD2 (5 bases). The CDR3 spans 13 residues. The V and J ends lost 3 bases and 7 bases respectively, with 11 bases between them. CDR1 SGHRS and CDR2 YFSETQ come from the germline V gene. CDR3 nucleotide sequence: TGCGCCAGCAGCTCACGGACTGGGAATGAGCAGTTCTTC. Translation: CASSSRTGNEQFF.

This clonotype has just a few counts. This chain uses TRBV27 with TRBJ2-5; D is possibly TRBD1 (6 bases). V was trimmed by 8 bases and J by 2 bases, leaving 9 bases between them. The germline CDR1 and CDR2 sequences are MNHEY and SMNVEV (reference sequence). The CDR3 is 12 residues long. The CDR3 DNA reads as TGTGCCAGCGGACAGATACAAGAGACCCAGTACTTC. It specifies CASGQIQETQYF.

This clonotype was seen more than once but under ten times. The chain links TRBV20-1 to TRBJ2-5; D possibly corresponds to TRBD1 (6 bases). This CDR3 comprises 14 residues. The V gene lost 5 bases and the J gene lost 5 bases, with 18 bases spanning the gap. Germline V gene sequence: CDR1 DFQATT, CDR2 SNEGSKA (reference sequence). CDR3 DNA sequence: TGCAGTGCTGAGAAAGGGGGAATCTGGGAGACCCAGTACTTC. Protein: CSAEKGGIWETQYF.

This clonotype was counted a few times. The chain couples TRBV3-1 to TRBJ2-7; 7 nucleotides line up with TRBD2. Germline values: CDR1 LGHDT, CDR2 YNNKEL (reference sequence). With 4 bases clipped from V and 0 bases from J, the junction kept 6 bases outside the gene matches. This CDR3 spans 15 amino acids. The CDR3 coding sequence is TGTGCCAGCAGCCCCGCACTAGCGCTCTCCTACGAGCAGTACTTC. Translating gives CASSPALALSYEQYF.

This clonotype was recorded a few times. This chain links TRBV27 with TRBJ1-2, with D possibly being TRBD1 (6 bases). The CDR3 is 15 residues long. CDR1 and CDR2 from the germline V gene are MNHEY and SMNVEV (reference sequence). V was trimmed by 3 bases and J by 1 base, leaving 12 bases between them. This CDR3 reads CASSFTTGNNYGYTF. CDR3 sequence (DNA): TGTGCCAGCAGTTTTACCACAGGGAATAACTATGGCTACACCTTC.

This chain connects TRBV3-1 to TRBJ2-4; 7 positions match TRBD2. The J call is doubtful: the DNA matches TRBJ2-7 better. CDR3 length: 14 residues. CDR1 is LGHDT, CDR2 YNNKEL, per germline (reference sequence). The CDR3, as DNA: TGTGCCAGCCCCCCCTGGACTAGTCCATACGAGCAGTACTTC. Amino acid sequence: CASPPWTSPYEQYF.

The chain recombines TRBV28 with TRBJ2-1, with D maybe TRBD1 (6 bases). The CDR3 contains 14 residues. Trimming cost V 6 bases and J 10 bases, with 19 bases left between them. Germline CDR1 and CDR2: MDHEN and SYDVKM. CDR3 sequence: CASRRQEGHYEQFF. The CDR3, as DNA: TGTGCCAGCAGGAGACAGGAAGGCCACTACGAGCAGTTCTTC.

This clonotype was counted only a few times. The rearrangement joins TRBV20-1 to TRBJ2-7; D unresolved. This CDR3 region has 12 residues. From germline, CDR1 is DFQATT and CDR2 SNEGSKA (reference sequence). V was trimmed by 4 bases and J by 2 bases, leaving 9 bases between them. CDR3 nucleotide sequence: TGCAGTGCTATTTCAGGAGCCTACGAGCAGTACTTC. Protein: CSAISGAYEQYF.

In its sample, this clonotype was seen many times. J is TRBJ2-1 and V is TRBV25-1; no clear D gene. Trimming shortened V by 2 bases and J by 10 bases, and 9 bases separated the two germline ends. Germline V gives CDR1 MGHDK, CDR2 SYGVNS. There are 12 residues in the CDR3. The CDR3 reads CASSELSGEQFF. DNA for the CDR3: TGTGCCAGCAGTGAACTCAGTGGAGAGCAGTTCTTC.

The genes are TRBV5-1 and TRBJ2-3; 8 nucleotides align to TRBD2. The CDR3 is 15 amino acids. Losses at the gene ends were 4 bases for V and 5 bases for J; bases not matched to a gene: 9. Germline CDR1 is SGHRS and CDR2 is YFSETQ. The chain's CDR3 is CASSPQRERLDTQYF. CDR3 nucleotides: TGCGCCAGCAGCCCCCAGCGGGAGAGATTAGATACGCAGTATTTT. The entire variable domain, with the rest obtained from reference TRBV5-1 and TRBJ2-3, is as follows: KAGVTQTPRYLIKTRGQQVTLSCSPISGHRSVSWYQQTPGQGLQFLFEYFSETQRNKGNFPGRFSGRQFSNSRSEMNVSTLELGDSALYLCASSPQRERLDTQYFGPGTRLTVL.

This clonotype appeared a few times. This rearrangement joins TRBV6-1 to TRBJ2-7; perhaps TRBD1 as D (7 bases). The V gene's germline CDR1 is MNHNS and CDR2 SASEGT. Trimming removed 6 bases from V and 3 bases from J, with 12 bases in between. This CDR3 has 13 amino acids. The CDR3 DNA is TGTGCCAGCAGACAGGGGAGGAGCTACGAGCAGTACTTC. Protein product: CASRQGRSYEQYF.

This clonotype turned up a few times. J is TRBJ2-7 and V is TRBV28, with D tentatively TRBD2 (5 bases). The germline V and J ends were trimmed by 6 bases and 3 bases, with 21 bases remaining between them. Germline CDR1 reads MDHEN; CDR2 reads SYDVKM. The CDR3 totals 16 residues. The CDR3 coding sequence is TGTGCCAGCAGCCCCGGGCAAGCGGATGGATACTACGAGCAGTACTTC. Protein product: CASSPGQADGYYEQYF.